Listed below are T cell receptor beta chains from one sample, sequenced in a study of shared clonotypes between healthy human individuals. The protocol was immunoSEQ multiplex PCR, while the TCRdb copy is restricted to in-frame clones and leaves out a portion. The sample includes fewer than 700,000 clones, 95% of them seen just once. Input material: naive CD8+ T cells sorted from blood. The source is a woman younger than 45 in good health. The CDR3 runs from the conserved cysteine through the conserved F or W. The order of the fields is V gene, J gene, D gene, CDR3 protein. The D gene is left open where the match is weak.

TRBV6-5	TRBJ2-5	NA	CASSGGLAGSETQYF
TRBV19	TRBJ2-7	NA	CASAYGSPSYEQYF
TRBV14	TRBJ2-7	NA	CASSPPGSYEQYF
TRBV19	TRBJ2-7	TRBD1	CASSSGQGLPYEQYF
TRBV9	TRBJ2-1	TRBD2	CASSRIAGEKDEQFF
TRBV28	TRBJ2-1	NA	CASSLNGAGLEQFF
TRBV27	TRBJ1-2	NA	CASSLLGSHGYTF
TRBV5-8	TRBJ2-7	NA	CASSLASDGIYEQYF
TRBV6-6	TRBJ1-2	NA	CASSLGGLANYGYTF
TRBV10-1	TRBJ2-1	NA	CASSELRVGGFYEQFF
TRBV5-4	NA	NA	CASRRGLGSYEQYF
TRBV7-8	TRBJ2-1	TRBD2	CASSLGLAGEQFF
TRBV7-6	TRBJ2-7	NA	CASSLEVLEEQYF
TRBV9	TRBJ2-3	TRBD2	CASSVVGGRSTDTQYF
TRBV19	TRBJ2-1	NA	CASSIDLEDDEQFF